Shown below are 27 T cell receptor beta chains from a single sample sequenced in a study of blood T cell repertoires in COVID-19. The assay was immunoSEQ multiplex PCR, and TCRdb's table has in-frame clones only and misses some. The sample shows about 160,000 clones, roughly 85% of them seen only once. Specimen: peripheral blood. The receptors stem from a woman aged 55 to 70 with COVID-19, enrolled during active disease.

The V and J genes are TRBV2 and TRBJ2-3; 15 nucleotides match TRBD2. The CDR3 totals 19 residues. Germline-derived CDR1 and CDR2 are SNHLY and FYNNEI. The V and J ends lost 7 bases and 3 bases, in that order; junction bases with no gene match: 14. CDR3 loop: CASKGLAGGQYGGTDTQYF. The CDR3 nucleotides are TGTGCCAGCAAAGGACTAGCGGGGGGGCAATACGGTGGTACAGATACGCAGTATTTT.

V and J are TRBV27 and TRBJ1-1; a possible D gene is TRBD1 (5 bases). The germline V gene has CDR1 MNHEY and CDR2 SMNVEV (reference sequence). The CDR3 is 14 amino acids. The V gene lost 4 bases and the J gene lost 4 bases, with 13 bases spanning the gap. Here the CDR3 DNA reads TGTGCCAGCAGTTCCGGACATGCCATCACTGAAGCTTTCTTT. It encodes CASSSGHAITEAFF.

The chain combines TRBV5-1 with TRBJ1-4; D not certain. Trimming took off 2 bases at V and 3 bases at J, with 2 bases between the two ends. The germline gives CDR1 SGHRS, CDR2 YFSETQ. This CDR3 is built from 12 residues. CDR3 DNA sequence: TGCGCCAGCAGCTTCGCTAATGAAAAACTGTTTTTT. Its translation is CASSFANEKLFF. Full variable domain (remainder filled in from reference TRBV5-1 and TRBJ1-4): KAGVTQTPRYLIKTRGQQVTLSCSPISGHRSVSWYQQTPGQGLQFLFEYFSETQRNKGNFPGRFSGRQFSNSRSEMNVSTLELGDSALYLCASSFANEKLFFGSGTQLSVL.

The gene calls are TRBV5-8 and TRBJ2-2; maybe TRBD1 (6 bases). The germline V gene has CDR1 SGHTS and CDR2 YDEGEE. Trimming removed 4 bases at V and 1 base at J, with 14 bases between. The CDR3 runs to 16 residues. CDR3 sequence (DNA): TGTGCCAGCAGCCAGATAAGGGGGTGGAACACCGGGGAGCTGTTTTTT. Translating it yields CASSQIRGWNTGELFF.

The CDR3 sequence is CASSPSRDRGRVRSTEAFF. As DNA, the CDR3 is TGTGCCAGCAGCCCGTCCCGGGACAGGGGGCGGGTTAGGTCCACTGAAGCTTTCTTT. The rearrangement uses TRBV9 and TRBJ1-1, with 12 bases fitting TRBD1. Germline V gene lookup returns CDR1 SGDLS and CDR2 YYNGEE. This CDR3 has 19 residues. V was clipped by 4 bases and J by 4 bases; unmatched bases: 17.

CDR3 protein: CASSPSKYQETQYF. In DNA, the CDR3 is TGCGCCAGCAGCCCTAGCAAGTACCAAGAGACCCAGTACTTC. The V call is TRBV4-1, the J call TRBJ2-5; D is possibly TRBD2 (5 bases). CDR1 and CDR2 (germline): MGHRA, YSYEKL. Trimming took 4 bases from V and 0 from J, leaving 9 bases between them. CDR3 size: 14 residues.

The gene calls are TRBV5-1 and TRBJ2-3, with 9 bases identical to TRBD1. Germline V gene sequence: CDR1 SGHRS, CDR2 YFSETQ. The V gene end was trimmed by 4 bases and the J gene end by 4 bases; junction bases not matched to a gene: 7. CDR3 length: 15 amino acids. CDR3 region: CASSPRGQGPDTQYF. CDR3 sequence (DNA): TGCGCCAGCAGCCCCCGAGGACAGGGGCCAGATACGCAGTATTTT.

This clone was seen only a few times. The chain uses TRBV28 and TRBJ1-2; D may be TRBD1 (5 bases). CDR1 and CDR2 from the germline V gene are MDHEN and SYDVKM. This CDR3 comprises 15 residues. Trimming cost V 3 bases and J 3 bases, with 14 bases left between them. The CDR3 spells CASSFRGIADYGYTF. For the CDR3, the DNA is TGTGCCAGCAGTTTTCGGGGGATCGCAGACTATGGCTACACCTTC.

This chain uses TRBV14 with TRBJ2-5, with 8 bases fitting TRBD1. The CDR3 extends over 14 amino acids. The V gene's germline CDR1 is SGHDN and CDR2 FVKESK. Trimming took 2 bases from V and 5 from J; bases not matched to a gene: 4. The CDR3: CASSQNRGSETQYF. The CDR3 DNA sequence: TGTGCCAGCAGCCAAAACAGGGGGTCGGAGACCCAGTACTTC. Complete variable domain (other parts from reference TRBV14 and TRBJ2-5): EAGVTQFPSHSVIEKGQTVTLRCDPISGHDNLYWYRRVMGKEIKFLLHFVKESKQDESGMPNNRFLAERTGGTYSTLKVQPAELEDSGVYFCASSQNRGSETQYFGPGTRLLVL.

The chain employs TRBV7-3 and TRBJ1-1; 10 bases match TRBD1. CDR1 and CDR2 (germline): SGHTA, FQGTGA. The CDR3 is 16 residues long. Trimming took 1 base from V and 5 from J; bases not matched to a gene: 7. The chain's CDR3 is CASSLRGTGERTEAFF. The CDR3 DNA follows: TGTGCCAGCAGCTTAAGAGGGACAGGGGAGCGTACTGAAGCTTTCTTT. The full variable domain, rest sourced from reference TRBV7-3 and TRBJ1-1, is GAGVSQTPSNKVTEKGKYVELRCDPISGHTALYWYRQSLGQGPEFLIYFQGTGAADDSGLPNDRFFAVRPEGSVSTLKIQRTERGDSAVYLCASSLRGTGERTEAFFGQGTRLTVV.

This chain joins TRBV6-5 and TRBJ2-7, with TRBD2 as a possible D gene (6 bases). Per germline, CDR1 MNHEY and CDR2 SVGAGI. With 6 bases removed from V and 7 bases from J, the gap between germline ends came to 16 bases. The CDR3 has 13 amino acids. The CDR3 here is CASRTGASGEQYF. CDR3 bases: TGTGCCAGCAGAACGGGAGCTTCGGGGGAGCAGTACTTC.

The chain is built from TRBV3-1 (or the pseudogene TRBV3-2) and TRBJ1-1, with 7 bases fitting TRBD1. The CDR3 is 16 amino acids. Unmatched junction bases numbered 6, after V lost 1 base and J lost 1 base. CDR1 is LGHDT and CDR2 is YNNKEL in the germline V gene (reference sequence). The CDR3 DNA follows: TGTGCCAGCAGCCAAGTTCCTGGGACAGCGAACACTGAAGCTTTCTTT. Translation gives CASSQVPGTANTEAFF.

This clone was observed a handful of times. The chain carries TRBV29-1 and TRBJ1-2; perhaps TRBD1 as D (6 bases). V lost 1 base to trimming and J lost 3 bases, with 9 bases between them. The germline V gene has CDR1 SQVTM and CDR2 ANQGSEA. This CDR3 contains 13 residues. The CDR3 region is CSVEGQGYYGYTF. CDR3 DNA sequence: TGCAGCGTTGAAGGGCAGGGGTACTATGGCTACACCTTC.

The V call is TRBV4-1, the J call TRBJ1-2; 8 nucleotides agree with TRBD1. Trimming removed 4 bases from V and 2 bases from J; junction bases left unmatched: 3. CDR3 length equals 14 residues. The V gene's germline CDR1 is MGHRA and CDR2 YSYEKL. CDR3 bases: TGCGCCAGCAGCCCAGGACAGGGCAACTATGGCTACACCTTC. This gives the protein CASSPGQGNYGYTF.

CDR3 in DNA: TGTGCCAGCAGTTTACAGGGCGTGGGTAGAAACACTGAAGCTTTCTTT. It specifies CASSLQGVGRNTEAFF. The chain recombines TRBV2 with TRBJ1-1; TRBD1 might be the D (6 bases). V was cut by 5 bases and J by 2 bases, with 18 bases left in between. The germline CDR1 and CDR2 sequences are SNHLY and FYNNEI. The length of the CDR3 is 16 residues.

This clone was counted a few times. This chain joins TRBV24-1 and TRBJ2-3; D is perhaps TRBD1 (6 bases). The CDR3 consists of 14 residues. CDR1 is KGHDR and CDR2 is SFDVKD in the germline V gene. V dropped 3 bases and J dropped 1 base, with 7 bases sitting between them. CDR3 residues: CATSDRQGTDTQYF. The CDR3 DNA follows: TGTGCCACCAGTGATCGACAGGGCACAGATACGCAGTATTTT.

The rearrangement uses TRBV6-6 and TRBJ1-5; D unclear. The germline V gene has CDR1 MNHNY and CDR2 SVGAGI (reference sequence). This CDR3 contains 12 residues. V gave up 2 bases and J gave up 7 bases, with 6 bases separating them. The CDR3 sequence is CASSYKEQPQHF. The CDR3 DNA follows: TGTGCCAGCAGTTACAAGGAGCAGCCCCAGCATTTT.

This chain connects TRBV3-1 (or the pseudogene TRBV3-2) to TRBJ2-5; 10 nucleotides agree with TRBD2. CDR3 length equals 16 residues. Germline values: CDR1 LGHDT, CDR2 YNNKEL (reference sequence). The V gene end was trimmed by 0 bases and the J gene end by 4 bases; junction bases not matched to a gene: 5. The CDR3 here is CASSQDPSGSIETQYF. In nucleotides, the CDR3 is TGTGCCAGCAGCCAAGATCCTAGCGGGAGCATAGAGACCCAGTACTTC.

This CDR3 reads CASSQGQRNQETQYF. The DNA of the CDR3 is TGCGCCAGCAGCCAAGGGCAGCGGAACCAAGAGACCCAGTACTTC. The chain combines TRBV4-1 with TRBJ2-5; D perhaps matches TRBD2 (5 bases). Trimming left V 1 base short and J 0 bases short, with 9 bases between. CDR1 is MGHRA, CDR2 YSYEKL, per germline. The CDR3 consists of 15 residues.

This sequence joins TRBV12-5 and TRBJ1-2; D call uncertain. V dropped 1 base and J dropped 2 bases, with 5 bases sitting between them. The CDR3 is 13 residues long. Germline CDR1 reads LGHNT; CDR2 reads FRNRAP. The CDR3 spells CASGLALNYGYTF. The CDR3 region has the DNA TGTGCTAGTGGTTTGGCTCTAAACTATGGCTACACCTTC.

The gene calls are TRBV6-1 and TRBJ1-4, with 11 bases fitting TRBD1. The CDR3 has 15 residues. V lost 4 bases, J lost 8 bases, and 6 bases stayed unmatched. CDR1 is MNHNS and CDR2 is SASEGT in the germline V gene. CDR3 amino acids: CASSAAGQGVEKLFF. DNA for the CDR3: TGTGCCAGCAGTGCGGCGGGACAGGGGGTGGAAAAACTGTTTTTT.

The CDR3 reads CASNAGSRETQYF. As DNA, the CDR3 is TGTGCCAGTAACGCGGGATCGCGAGAGACCCAGTACTTC. This rearrangement joins TRBV19 to TRBJ2-5; TRBD2 might be the D (6 bases). Trimming shortened V by 7 bases and J by 4 bases, and 13 bases separated the two germline ends. Germline loops: CDR1 LNHDA, CDR2 SQIVND (reference sequence). The CDR3 runs 13 residues.

This clone was detected once. This chain joins TRBV27 and TRBJ2-1; 12 bases line up with TRBD2. The V gene's germline CDR1 is MNHEY and CDR2 SMNVEV (reference sequence). The CDR3 runs 15 residues. Losses at the gene ends were 6 bases for V and 5 bases for J; bases not matched to a gene: 5. CDR3: CASRQTSGGHNEQFF. For the CDR3, the DNA is TGTGCCAGCAGGCAGACTAGCGGGGGTCACAATGAGCAGTTCTTC.

The rearrangement uses TRBV25-1 and TRBJ1-1; D perhaps matches TRBD1 (5 bases). V was clipped by 4 bases and J by 2 bases, with 11 bases between them. The CDR3 runs 14 residues. Germline V CDR1 and CDR2: MGHDK, SYGVNS. The CDR3, as DNA: TGTGCCAGCAGTGGTCGACAGATAAACACTGAAGCTTTCTTT. It encodes CASSGRQINTEAFF.

The chain links TRBV19 to TRBJ1-1; D unresolved. Germline-derived CDR1 and CDR2 are LNHDA and SQIVND (reference sequence). CDR3 length equals 14 residues. Trimming cost V 0 bases and J 4 bases, with 9 bases left between them. CDR3 DNA sequence: TGTGCCAGTAGTATAGATACAATCTCCACTGAAGCTTTCTTT. Translation gives CASSIDTISTEAFF.

The CDR3 sequence is CASSLAQTSSYNSPLHF. CDR3 coding DNA: TGCGCCAGCAGCTTGGCCCAAACGAGCTCCTATAATTCACCCCTCCACTTT. This sequence joins TRBV5-1 and TRBJ1-6; D is unclear. The CDR3 consists of 17 residues. The germline V and J ends were trimmed by 0 bases and 0 bases, with 10 bases remaining between them. The germline V gene encodes CDR1 SGHRS and CDR2 YFSETQ. The variable domain in full, completed from reference TRBV5-1 and TRBJ1-6, reads KAGVTQTPRYLIKTRGQQVTLSCSPISGHRSVSWYQQTPGQGLQFLFEYFSETQRNKGNFPGRFSGRQFSNSRSEMNVSTLELGDSALYLCASSLAQTSSYNSPLHFGNGTRLTVT.

The CDR3 sequence: CSVAQGARNTEAFF. CDR3 DNA sequence: TGCAGCGTTGCACAGGGGGCAAGGAACACTGAAGCTTTCTTT. This chain uses TRBV29-1 with TRBJ1-1, with 9 bases identical to TRBD1. The CDR3 contains 14 residues. The V segment lost 4 bases and the J segment 1 base; nucleotides outside the gene matches: 4. Germline V gene sequence: CDR1 SQVTM, CDR2 ANQGSEA. The complete variable domain, with remaining parts taken from reference TRBV29-1 and TRBJ1-1, reads SAVISQKPSRDICQRGTSLTIQCQVDSQVTMMFWYRQQPGQSLTLIATANQGSEATYESGFVIDKFPISRPNLTFSTLTVSNMSPEDSSIYLCSVAQGARNTEAFFGQGTRLTVV.